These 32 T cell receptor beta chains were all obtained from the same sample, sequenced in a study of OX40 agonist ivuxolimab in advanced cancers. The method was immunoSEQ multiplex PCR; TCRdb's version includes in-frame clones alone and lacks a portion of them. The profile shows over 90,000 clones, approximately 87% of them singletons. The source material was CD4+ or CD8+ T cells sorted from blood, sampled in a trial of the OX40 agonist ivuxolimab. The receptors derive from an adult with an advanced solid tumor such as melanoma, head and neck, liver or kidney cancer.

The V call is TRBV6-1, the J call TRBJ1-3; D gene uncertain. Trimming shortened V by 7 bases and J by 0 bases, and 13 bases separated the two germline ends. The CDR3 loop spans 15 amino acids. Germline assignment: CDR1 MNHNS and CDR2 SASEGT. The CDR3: CASMSLPSSGNTIYF. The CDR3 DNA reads TGTGCCAGCATGTCCCTTCCGAGCTCTGGAAACACCATATATTTT.

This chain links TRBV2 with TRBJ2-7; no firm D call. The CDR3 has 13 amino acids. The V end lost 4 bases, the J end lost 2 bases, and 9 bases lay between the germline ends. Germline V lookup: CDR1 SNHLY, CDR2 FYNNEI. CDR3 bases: TGTGCCAGCAGTGGGCAGGTACCCTACGAGCAGTACTTC. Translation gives CASSGQVPYEQYF.

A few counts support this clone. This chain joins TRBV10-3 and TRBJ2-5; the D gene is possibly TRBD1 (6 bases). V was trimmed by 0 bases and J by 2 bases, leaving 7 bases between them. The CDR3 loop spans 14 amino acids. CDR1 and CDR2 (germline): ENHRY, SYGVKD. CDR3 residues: CAISESTGQETQYF. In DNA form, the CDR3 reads TGTGCCATCAGTGAGTCAACAGGGCAAGAGACCCAGTACTTC.

The CDR3: CASSEPENYGYTF. In DNA, the CDR3 is TGTGCCAGCAGTGAACCGGAGAACTATGGCTACACCTTC. J is TRBJ1-2 and V is TRBV6-1; the D is unclear. Trimming took 2 bases from V and 2 from J, leaving 6 bases between them. Germline V CDR1 and CDR2: MNHNS, SASEGT. The CDR3 has 13 amino acids.

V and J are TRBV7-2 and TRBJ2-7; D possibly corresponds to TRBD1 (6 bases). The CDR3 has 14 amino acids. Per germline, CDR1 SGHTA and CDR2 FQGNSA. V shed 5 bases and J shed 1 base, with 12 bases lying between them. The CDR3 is CASSRDIGSYEQYF. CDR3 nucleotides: TGTGCCAGCAGCCGGGACATAGGGTCCTACGAGCAGTACTTC.

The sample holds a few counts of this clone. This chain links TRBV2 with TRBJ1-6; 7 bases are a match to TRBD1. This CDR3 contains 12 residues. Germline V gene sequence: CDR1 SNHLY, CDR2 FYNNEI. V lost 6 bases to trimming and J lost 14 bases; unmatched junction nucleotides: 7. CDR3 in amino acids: CASSQGVMTLHF. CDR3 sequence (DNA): TGTGCCAGCAGCCAGGGGGTTATGACCCTCCACTTT.

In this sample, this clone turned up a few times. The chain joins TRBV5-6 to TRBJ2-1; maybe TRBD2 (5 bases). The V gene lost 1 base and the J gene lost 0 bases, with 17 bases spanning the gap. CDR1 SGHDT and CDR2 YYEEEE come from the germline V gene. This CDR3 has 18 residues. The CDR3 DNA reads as TGTGCCAGCAGCTTGCCTACCCAGGAGGCGGACTCCTACAATGAGCAGTTCTTC. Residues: CASSLPTQEADSYNEQFF.

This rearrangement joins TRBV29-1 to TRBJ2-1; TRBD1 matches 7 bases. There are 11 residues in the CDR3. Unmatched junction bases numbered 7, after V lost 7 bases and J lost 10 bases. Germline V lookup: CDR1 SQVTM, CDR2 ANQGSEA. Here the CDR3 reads CSATGVEEQFF. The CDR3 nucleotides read TGCAGCGCCACAGGGGTGGAAGAGCAGTTCTTC.

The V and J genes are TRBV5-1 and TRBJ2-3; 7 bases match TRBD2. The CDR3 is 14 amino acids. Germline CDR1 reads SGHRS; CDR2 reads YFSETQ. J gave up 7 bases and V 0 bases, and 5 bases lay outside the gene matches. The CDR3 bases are TGCGCCAGCAGCTTGGCCGGGGGGACTTATACGCAGTATTTT. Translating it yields CASSLAGGTYTQYF.

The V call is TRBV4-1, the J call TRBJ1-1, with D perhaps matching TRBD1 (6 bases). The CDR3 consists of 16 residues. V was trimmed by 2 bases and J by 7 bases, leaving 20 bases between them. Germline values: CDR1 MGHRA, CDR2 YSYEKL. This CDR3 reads CASSQRGLGAPGEAFF. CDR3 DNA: TGCGCCAGCAGCCAAAGAGGTTTGGGGGCGCCGGGTGAAGCTTTCTTT.

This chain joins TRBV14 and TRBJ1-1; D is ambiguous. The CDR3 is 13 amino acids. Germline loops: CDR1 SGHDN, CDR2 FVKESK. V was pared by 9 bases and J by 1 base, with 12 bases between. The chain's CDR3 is CASRPFPNTEAFF. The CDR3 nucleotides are TGTGCCAGTAGACCCTTCCCGAACACTGAAGCTTTCTTT. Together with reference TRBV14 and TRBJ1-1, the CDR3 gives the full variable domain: EAGVTQFPSHSVIEKGQTVTLRCDPISGHDNLYWYRRVMGKEIKFLLHFVKESKQDESGMPNNRFLAERTGGTYSTLKVQPAELEDSGVYFCASRPFPNTEAFFGQGTRLTVV.

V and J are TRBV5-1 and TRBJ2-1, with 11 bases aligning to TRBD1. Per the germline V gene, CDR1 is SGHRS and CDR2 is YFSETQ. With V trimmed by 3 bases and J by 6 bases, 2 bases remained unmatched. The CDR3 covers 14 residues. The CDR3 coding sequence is TGCGCCAGCAGCTGGGGGACAGGGGGCAATGAGCAGTTCTTC. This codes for CASSWGTGGNEQFF.

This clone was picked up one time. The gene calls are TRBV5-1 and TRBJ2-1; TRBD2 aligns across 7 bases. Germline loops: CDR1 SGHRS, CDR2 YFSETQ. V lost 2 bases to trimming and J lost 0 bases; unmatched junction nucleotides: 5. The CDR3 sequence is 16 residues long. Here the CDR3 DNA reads TGCGCCAGCAGCTTTTCTAGCGGTTTCTCCTACAATGAGCAGTTCTTC. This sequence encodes CASSFSSGFSYNEQFF.

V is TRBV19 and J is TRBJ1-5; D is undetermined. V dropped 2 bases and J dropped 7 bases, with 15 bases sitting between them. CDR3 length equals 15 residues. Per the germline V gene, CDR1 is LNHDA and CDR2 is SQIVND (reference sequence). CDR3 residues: CASSIMFGEGQPQHF. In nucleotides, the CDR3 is TGTGCCAGTAGTATAATGTTCGGGGAAGGCCAGCCCCAGCATTTT.

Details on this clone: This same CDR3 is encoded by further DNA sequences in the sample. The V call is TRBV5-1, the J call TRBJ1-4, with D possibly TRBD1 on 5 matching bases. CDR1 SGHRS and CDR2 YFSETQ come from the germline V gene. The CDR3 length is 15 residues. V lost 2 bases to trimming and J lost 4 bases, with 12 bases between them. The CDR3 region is CASSLSGTDNEKLFF. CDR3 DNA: TGCGCCAGCAGCTTATCCGGGACGGATAATGAAAAACTGTTTTTT.

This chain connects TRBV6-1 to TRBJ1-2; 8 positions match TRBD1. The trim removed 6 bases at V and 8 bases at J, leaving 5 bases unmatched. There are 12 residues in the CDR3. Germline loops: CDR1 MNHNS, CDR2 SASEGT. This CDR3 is CASRTGGRGYTF. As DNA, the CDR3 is TGTGCCAGCAGAACAGGGGGTCGGGGCTACACCTTC.

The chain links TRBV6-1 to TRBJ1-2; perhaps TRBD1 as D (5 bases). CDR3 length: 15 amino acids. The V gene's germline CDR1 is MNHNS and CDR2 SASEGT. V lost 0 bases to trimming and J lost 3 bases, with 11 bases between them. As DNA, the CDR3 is TGTGCCAGCAGTGAAGCAAGGCAGGGAGACTATGGCTACACCTTC. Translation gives CASSEARQGDYGYTF.

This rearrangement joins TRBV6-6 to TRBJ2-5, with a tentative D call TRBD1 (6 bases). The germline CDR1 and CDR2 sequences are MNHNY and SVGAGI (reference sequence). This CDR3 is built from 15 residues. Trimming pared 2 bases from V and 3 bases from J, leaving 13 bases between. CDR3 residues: CASSYIRGPEETQYF. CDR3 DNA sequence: TGTGCCAGCAGTTACATCAGGGGTCCAGAAGAGACCCAGTACTTC.

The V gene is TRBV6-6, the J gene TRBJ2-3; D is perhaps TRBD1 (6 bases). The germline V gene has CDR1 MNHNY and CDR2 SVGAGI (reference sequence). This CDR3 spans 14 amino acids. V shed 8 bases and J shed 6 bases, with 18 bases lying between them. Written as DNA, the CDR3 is TGTGCCAGCCAGGGGAAGGTCAGATGGGATACGCAGTATTTT. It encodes CASQGKVRWDTQYF.

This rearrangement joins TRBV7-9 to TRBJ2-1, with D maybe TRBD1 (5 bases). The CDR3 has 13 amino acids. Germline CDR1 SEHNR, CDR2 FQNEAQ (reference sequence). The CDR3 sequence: CSLKGDPYNEQFF. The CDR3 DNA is TGTTCCCTTAAAGGGGATCCCTACAATGAGCAGTTCTTC.

DNA for the CDR3: TGCGCCAGCAGCGTCAGGGGGCCGGAGACCCAGTACTTC. This encodes CASSVRGPETQYF. The chain joins TRBV5-1 to TRBJ2-5, with 8 nucleotides matching TRBD1. Germline trimming cut 4 bases from V and 5 bases from J; bases unmatched to any gene: 4. CDR1 and CDR2 from the germline V gene are SGHRS and YFSETQ. This CDR3 is 13 amino acids long.

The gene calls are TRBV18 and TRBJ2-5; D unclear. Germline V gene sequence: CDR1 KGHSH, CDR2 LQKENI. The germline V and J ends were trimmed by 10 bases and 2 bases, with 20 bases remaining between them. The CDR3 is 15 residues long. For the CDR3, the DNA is TGTGCCACAACTCAGACCTGGACGCCTCAAGAGACCCAGTACTTC. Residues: CATTQTWTPQETQYF.

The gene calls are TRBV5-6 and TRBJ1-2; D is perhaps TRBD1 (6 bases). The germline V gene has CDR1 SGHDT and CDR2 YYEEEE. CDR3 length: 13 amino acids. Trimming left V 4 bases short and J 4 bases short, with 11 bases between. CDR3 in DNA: TGTGCCAGCAGCAGGGGGACGGGCTATGGCTACACCTTC. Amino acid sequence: CASSRGTGYGYTF.

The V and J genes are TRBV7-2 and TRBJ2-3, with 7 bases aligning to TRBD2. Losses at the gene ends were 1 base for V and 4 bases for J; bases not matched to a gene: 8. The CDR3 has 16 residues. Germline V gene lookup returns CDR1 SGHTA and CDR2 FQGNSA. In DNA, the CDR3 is TGTGCCAGCAGCTTAGAGGGTACTAGCGACCCAGATACGCAGTATTTT. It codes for CASSLEGTSDPDTQYF.

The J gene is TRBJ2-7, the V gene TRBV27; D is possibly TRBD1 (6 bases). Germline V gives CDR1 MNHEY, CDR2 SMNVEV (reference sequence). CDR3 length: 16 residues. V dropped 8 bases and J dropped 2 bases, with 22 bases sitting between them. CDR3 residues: CASYPTPGHVTYEQYF. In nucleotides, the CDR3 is TGTGCCAGCTACCCCACGCCGGGACACGTAACCTACGAGCAGTACTTC.

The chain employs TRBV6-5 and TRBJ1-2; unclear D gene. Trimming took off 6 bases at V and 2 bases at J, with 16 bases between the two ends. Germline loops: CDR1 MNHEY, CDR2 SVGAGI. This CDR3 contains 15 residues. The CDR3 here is CASSLESRWNYGYTF. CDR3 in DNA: TGTGCCAGCAGCCTAGAAAGCCGGTGGAACTATGGCTACACCTTC.

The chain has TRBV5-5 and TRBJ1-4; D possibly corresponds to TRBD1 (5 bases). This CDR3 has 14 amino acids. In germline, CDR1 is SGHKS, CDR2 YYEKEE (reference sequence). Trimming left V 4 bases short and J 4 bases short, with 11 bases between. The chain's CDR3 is CASSPGAINEKLFF. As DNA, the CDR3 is TGTGCCAGCAGCCCCGGGGCCATTAATGAAAAACTGTTTTTT. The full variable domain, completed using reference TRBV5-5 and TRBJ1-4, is DAGVTQSPTHLIKTRGQQVTLRCSPISGHKSVSWYQQVLGQGPQFIFQYYEKEERGRGNFPDRFSARQFPNYSSELNVNALLLGDSALYLCASSPGAINEKLFFGSGTQLSVL.

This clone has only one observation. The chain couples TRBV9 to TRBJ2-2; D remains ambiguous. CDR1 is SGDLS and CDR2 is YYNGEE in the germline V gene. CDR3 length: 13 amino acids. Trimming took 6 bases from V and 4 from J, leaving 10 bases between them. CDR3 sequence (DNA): TGTGCCAGCAACCGGGCCTCCACCGGGGAGCTGTTTTTT. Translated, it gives CASNRASTGELFF.

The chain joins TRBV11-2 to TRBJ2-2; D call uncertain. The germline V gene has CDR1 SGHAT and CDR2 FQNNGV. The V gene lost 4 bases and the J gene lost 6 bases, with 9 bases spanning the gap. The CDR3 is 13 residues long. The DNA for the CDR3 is TGTGCCAGCAGCTCTGTCTGGGCCGGGGAGCTGTTTTTT. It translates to CASSSVWAGELFF.

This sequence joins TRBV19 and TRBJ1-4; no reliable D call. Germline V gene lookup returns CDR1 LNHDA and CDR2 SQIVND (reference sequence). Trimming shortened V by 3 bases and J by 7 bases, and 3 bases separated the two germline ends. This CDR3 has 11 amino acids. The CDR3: CASSILEKLFF. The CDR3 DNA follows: TGTGCCAGTAGTATCCTTGAAAAACTGTTTTTT. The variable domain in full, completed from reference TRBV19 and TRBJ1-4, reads DGGITQSPKYLFRKEGQNVTLSCEQNLNHDAMYWYRQDPGQGLRLIYYSQIVNDFQKGDIAEGYSVSREKKESFPLTVTSAQKNPTAFYLCASSILEKLFFGSGTQLSVL.

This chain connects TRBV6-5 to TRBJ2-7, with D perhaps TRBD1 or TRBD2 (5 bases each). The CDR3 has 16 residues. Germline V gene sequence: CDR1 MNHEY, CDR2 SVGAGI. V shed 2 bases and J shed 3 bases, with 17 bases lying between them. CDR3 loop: CASSYTTRAGGYEQYF. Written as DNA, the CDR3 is TGTGCCAGCAGTTACACAACCAGGGCAGGAGGCTACGAGCAGTACTTC.

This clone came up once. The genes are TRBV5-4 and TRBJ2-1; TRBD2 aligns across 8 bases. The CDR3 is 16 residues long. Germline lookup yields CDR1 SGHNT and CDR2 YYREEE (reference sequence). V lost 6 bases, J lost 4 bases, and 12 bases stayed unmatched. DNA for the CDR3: TGTGCCAGCAACACGGGGGGGCCGCCTGTTTACAATGAGCAGTTCTTC. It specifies CASNTGGPPVYNEQFF. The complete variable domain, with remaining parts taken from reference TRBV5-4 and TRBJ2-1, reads ETGVTQSPTHLIKTRGQQVTLRCSSQSGHNTVSWYQQALGQGPQFIFQYYREEENGRGNFPPRFSGLQFPNYSSELNVNALELDDSALYLCASNTGGPPVYNEQFFGPGTRLTVL.